Below, one TCR beta chain is given with its context. The source of the sample is a study of glioma-infiltrating T cells after dendritic cell vaccination. Looking at the study overall: Glioblastoma patients came from Phase I and II dendritic cell vaccination trials.

The CDR3 is 15 amino acids. CDR1 and CDR2 (germline): LNHDA, SQIVND (reference sequence). V was pared by 6 bases and J by 10 bases, with 7 bases of the junction left unmatched. Profiled with immunoSEQ multiplex PCR; TCRdb holds only in-frame clones, not every one. There are just under 100,000 clones in the sample; 65% to 85% occur only once, and 5.4% lies in the top ten. Indicated time point: after dendritic cell vaccination, including at tumor progression/relapse. Blood PBMC samples: pre-vaccination, two weeks post third vaccination, and at tumor progression. The specimen was blood, collected after dendritic cell vaccination. V gene TRBV19 combines with J gene TRBJ2-1, with 15 bases identical to TRBD2. This clonotype was obtained from a human donor with glioblastoma. CDR3 residues: CASRTGLAGGSEQFF. For the CDR3, the DNA is TGTGCCAGTAGGACGGGACTAGCGGGAGGAAGCGAGCAGTTCTTC.